The 29 T cell receptor beta chains reported below all come from one sample, sequenced in a study of cytomegalovirus exposure and HLA in healthy donors. Primers for the PCR totalled 60 Vbeta and 13 Jbeta. Assay: immunoSEQ multiplex PCR; the TCRdb copy retains only in-frame clones and omits some. The sample holds roughly 130,000 clones, around 80% seen once. Material for sequencing was PBMCs. These receptors all stem from a woman aged 18 to 35 in good health and CMV-seropositive.

The V gene is TRBV6-5, the J gene TRBJ2-7; 7 bases fit TRBD1. The CDR3 extends over 14 amino acids. Germline values: CDR1 MNHEY, CDR2 SVGAGI. Germline trimming cut 5 bases from V and 4 bases from J; bases unmatched to any gene: 8. The chain's CDR3 is CASSQQGVKYEQYF. CDR3 nucleotide sequence: TGTGCCAGCAGTCAGCAGGGGGTGAAATACGAGCAGTACTTC.

This chain links TRBV10-3 with TRBJ2-7, with a possible D match to TRBD2 (5 bases). The CDR3 sequence is 11 residues long. Germline V gives CDR1 ENHRY, CDR2 SYGVKD. Trimming removed 4 bases from V and 12 bases from J, with 13 bases in between. CDR3 amino acids: CAISAGRGLYF. CDR3 nucleotides: TGTGCCATCAGTGCTGGACGGGGTCTGTACTTC.

The V call is TRBV11-2, the J call TRBJ1-5, with 7 bases matching TRBD1. The ends lost 1 base at V and 3 bases at J; junction bases unmatched: 3. The CDR3 consists of 15 residues. The germline CDR1 and CDR2 sequences are SGHAT and FQNNGV. CDR3 region: CASSLGTGLNQPQHF. The CDR3 DNA follows: TGTGCCAGCAGCTTAGGGACAGGCCTCAATCAGCCCCAGCATTTT.

The chain joins TRBV25-1 to TRBJ1-2; no definite D call. In germline, CDR1 is MGHDK, CDR2 SYGVNS. The CDR3 consists of 11 residues. V lost 6 bases and J lost 8, with 10 bases in between. CDR3 region: CASSRGSGYTF. CDR3 coding DNA: TGTGCCAGCAGCCGAGGGTCAGGCTACACCTTC.

This clone was observed a handful of times. The rearrangement links TRBV5-6 to TRBJ1-1; no firm D call. This CDR3 comprises 14 residues. The germline V gene has CDR1 SGHDT and CDR2 YYEEEE. With 2 bases removed from V and 1 base from J, the gap between germline ends came to 9 bases. The CDR3: CASSFELWNTEAFF. The DNA of the CDR3 is TGTGCCAGCAGCTTTGAGCTTTGGAACACTGAAGCTTTCTTT.

The chain employs TRBV15 and TRBJ2-1, with D possibly being TRBD2 (6 bases). Trimming pared 3 bases from V and 9 bases from J, leaving 9 bases between. CDR1 is LNHNV and CDR2 is YYDKDF in the germline V gene (reference sequence). CDR3 length: 12 amino acids. CDR3 coding DNA: TGTGCCACCAGCAGGGCGGGGATTGAGCAGTTCTTC. It is translated as CATSRAGIEQFF.

The chain links TRBV6-1 to TRBJ2-2; D is perhaps TRBD1 (7 bases). In germline, CDR1 is MNHNS, CDR2 SASEGT. Trimming removed 7 bases from V and 4 bases from J, with 13 bases in between. This CDR3 has 14 residues. The CDR3 region is CASTGGRGTGELFF. For the CDR3, the DNA is TGTGCCAGCACAGGGGGGCGAGGCACCGGGGAGCTGTTTTTT.

This rearrangement joins TRBV6-5 to TRBJ1-1; D unresolved. Germline loops: CDR1 MNHEY, CDR2 SVGAGI. The CDR3 runs 15 residues. V lost 6 bases, J lost 3 bases, and 17 bases lay in between. CDR3 in DNA: TGTGCCAGCAGACGAACCGGGCAGCGGGACACTGAAGCTTTCTTT. Translated, it gives CASRRTGQRDTEAFF.

This chain connects TRBV27 to TRBJ2-1, with unresolved D. The CDR3 loop spans 15 amino acids. The germline V gene encodes CDR1 MNHEY and CDR2 SMNVEV (reference sequence). Between the trimmed V and J ends, which lost 2 bases and 7 bases, there was a span of 15 bases. CDR3 DNA: TGTGCCAGCAGTTTAACCGGTTCTCTAGGAAATGAGCAGTTCTTC. This codes for CASSLTGSLGNEQFF.

This clone was seen a single time. This chain uses TRBV7-2 with TRBJ2-1; TRBD1 is a possible D gene (5 bases). V lost 7 bases and J lost 7, with 17 bases in between. Germline V lookup: CDR1 SGHTA, CDR2 FQGNSA. The CDR3 has 14 amino acids. The CDR3 spells CASNEAGMVNEQFF. The CDR3 DNA reads as TGTGCCAGCAATGAGGCAGGGATGGTGAATGAGCAGTTCTTC. Filled out from reference TRBV7-2 and TRBJ2-1, the complete variable domain reads GAGVSQSPSNKVTEKGKDVELRCDPISGHTALYWYRQSLGQGLEFLIYFQGNSAPDKSGLPSDRFSAERTGGSVSTLTIQRTQQEDSAVYLCASNEAGMVNEQFFGPGTRLTVL.

This clone was seen a handful of times. Here the CDR3 reads CASSPSGGQRYEQYF. The CDR3 coding sequence is TGTGCCAGCAGCCCTAGCGGGGGTCAACGCTACGAGCAGTACTTC. The chain combines TRBV5-4 with TRBJ2-7; 10 bases line up with TRBD2. The CDR3 is 15 amino acids. Germline assignment: CDR1 SGHNT and CDR2 YYREEE (reference sequence). Trimming at V came to 4 bases and at J to 3 bases, leaving 7 bases not matched to a gene.

This chain joins TRBV19 and TRBJ1-5, with a tentative D call TRBD1 (6 bases). CDR1 LNHDA and CDR2 SQIVND come from the germline V gene (reference sequence). The V end was cut by 3 bases, the J end by 2 bases, with 11 bases between. This CDR3 contains 15 residues. Written as DNA, the CDR3 is TGTGCCAGTAGTATGGCCGAGGGGGGCAATCAGCCCCAGCATTTT. Protein: CASSMAEGGNQPQHF. Filled out from reference TRBV19 and TRBJ1-5, the complete variable domain reads DGGITQSPKYLFRKEGQNVTLSCEQNLNHDAMYWYRQDPGQGLRLIYYSQIVNDFQKGDIAEGYSVSREKKESFPLTVTSAQKNPTAFYLCASSMAEGGNQPQHFGDGTRLSIL.

The chain carries TRBV7-3 and TRBJ2-2; 8 bases line up with TRBD2. The CDR3 extends over 15 amino acids. Losses at the gene ends were 3 bases for V and 1 base for J; bases not matched to a gene: 1. The germline CDR1 and CDR2 sequences are SGHTA and FQGTGA. The CDR3 sequence: CASSLSGGNTGELFF. CDR3 bases: TGTGCCAGCAGCTTGAGCGGGGGGAACACCGGGGAGCTGTTTTTT.

The chain is built from TRBV4-1 and TRBJ2-7; 10 bases are shared with TRBD1. The CDR3 sequence is 16 residues long. The V segment lost 3 bases and the J segment 3 bases; nucleotides outside the gene matches: 8. From germline, CDR1 is MGHRA and CDR2 YSYEKL. The CDR3 protein is CASSQRLGTGDYEQYF. CDR3 nucleotides: TGCGCCAGCAGCCAGAGACTAGGGACAGGGGACTACGAGCAGTACTTC.

This chain connects TRBV11-2 to TRBJ2-7, with no clear D. Trimming removed 4 bases at V and 6 bases at J, with 7 bases between. The CDR3 consists of 11 residues. Germline CDR1 is SGHAT and CDR2 is FQNNGV. The CDR3 loop is CASSSPVEQYF. Here the CDR3 DNA reads TGTGCCAGCAGCTCCCCCGTCGAGCAGTACTTC.

This sequence joins TRBV28 and TRBJ2-1, with 9 bases lining up with TRBD2. The germline CDR1 and CDR2 sequences are MDHEN and SYDVKM. Germline trimming cut 5 bases from V and 4 bases from J; bases unmatched to any gene: 3. CDR3 length: 14 amino acids. The CDR3 protein is CASSLSGGYNEQFF. Written as DNA, the CDR3 is TGTGCCAGCAGTCTTAGCGGGGGTTACAATGAGCAGTTCTTC.

This clone was recorded once. The rearrangement joins TRBV27 to TRBJ2-7; no reliable D call. Germline V lookup: CDR1 MNHEY, CDR2 SMNVEV (reference sequence). Trimming removed 2 bases at V and 3 bases at J, with 11 bases between. The CDR3 has 14 amino acids. The CDR3 reads CASSLRRLGYEQYF. The DNA for the CDR3 is TGTGCCAGCAGTTTAAGGCGGCTCGGCTACGAGCAGTACTTC.

The rearrangement joins TRBV7-2 to TRBJ2-2; D gene ambiguous. This CDR3 comprises 18 residues. Germline V gene lookup returns CDR1 SGHTA and CDR2 FQGNSA. Trimming left V 4 bases short and J 0 bases short, with 18 bases between. CDR3 amino acids: CASSSNRHSYSNTGELFF. The CDR3 DNA reads as TGTGCCAGCAGCTCAAATCGCCACAGTTACTCGAACACCGGGGAGCTGTTTTTT.

V usage is TRBV6-5 and J usage is TRBJ1-1; D gene uncertain. The V gene lost 0 bases and the J gene lost 0 bases, with 11 bases spanning the gap. Germline CDR1 and CDR2: MNHEY and SVGAGI. The CDR3 contains 16 residues. CDR3 coding DNA: TGTGCCAGCAGTTACTCGACGAGGGAAATGAACACTGAAGCTTTCTTT. Its translation: CASSYSTREMNTEAFF.

The V and J genes are TRBV11-3 and TRBJ2-2, with D perhaps TRBD2 (6 bases). Trimming removed 0 bases from V and 2 bases from J, with 16 bases in between. The germline V gene encodes CDR1 SGHNT and CDR2 YENEEA. The CDR3 totals 18 residues. CDR3: CASSLDYVGGPNTGELFF. The CDR3 nucleotides are TGTGCCAGCAGCTTAGATTACGTGGGAGGACCCAACACCGGGGAGCTGTTTTTT.

The count of this clone is one. This chain links TRBV19 with TRBJ2-5; 8 bases map to TRBD1. After removal of 6 bases from V and 5 bases from J, the junction contained 5 bases not matched to a gene. The germline gives CDR1 LNHDA, CDR2 SQIVND (reference sequence). This CDR3 is built from 13 residues. CDR3 loop: CASRDRVRETQYF. DNA of the CDR3: TGTGCCAGTAGGGACAGGGTTCGGGAGACCCAGTACTTC.

The chain combines TRBV7-6 with TRBJ1-1; 7 bases align to TRBD1. The germline V gene has CDR1 SGHVS and CDR2 FNYEAQ. The V segment lost 6 bases and the J segment 10 bases; nucleotides outside the gene matches: 14. This CDR3 contains 14 residues. CDR3: CASRARRETGAAFF. The CDR3 DNA reads as TGTGCCAGCAGGGCCCGAAGGGAAACAGGGGCAGCTTTCTTT.

This clone has only one observation. The J gene is TRBJ2-2, the V gene TRBV5-1; possible D gene TRBD1, 6 bases. The ends were cut back, 1 base at V and 0 bases at J, with 7 bases in the middle. The CDR3 has 15 amino acids. Germline V gene data show CDR1 as SGHRS and CDR2 as YFSETQ. CDR3 in DNA: TGCGCCAGCAGCTTGAACAGGGCGAACACCGGGGAGCTGTTTTTT. It is translated as CASSLNRANTGELFF.

The V gene is TRBV6-5, the J gene TRBJ1-1; TRBD1 is a possible D gene (6 bases). Germline values: CDR1 MNHEY, CDR2 SVGAGI. There are 13 residues in the CDR3. The ends were cut back, 6 bases at V and 1 base at J, with 9 bases in the middle. CDR3 amino acids: CASRRQENTEAFF. CDR3 coding DNA: TGTGCCAGCAGGAGACAGGAGAACACTGAAGCTTTCTTT.

The J gene is TRBJ2-3, the V gene TRBV6-4; 8 bases match TRBD2. V was pared by 4 bases and J by 4 bases, with 4 bases of the junction left unmatched. The CDR3 is 14 residues long. CDR1 is MRHNA, CDR2 SNTAGT, per germline. The CDR3, as DNA: TGTGCCAGCAGTGCGGGGGGGGCCCCAGATACGCAGTATTTT. Its translation: CASSAGGAPDTQYF.

The chain employs TRBV6-1 and TRBJ1-3; no definite D call. Germline V gene lookup returns CDR1 MNHNS and CDR2 SASEGT. V was pared by 6 bases and J by 3 bases, with 12 bases between. The CDR3 spans 14 residues. The CDR3 loop reads CASSPKEVGNTIYF. The CDR3 region has the DNA TGTGCCAGCAGCCCAAAGGAGGTTGGAAACACCATATATTTT.

This clone was seen a few times. The rearrangement uses TRBV4-1 and TRBJ1-1, with D possibly TRBD1 on 6 matching bases. The CDR3 contains 18 residues. CDR1 MGHRA and CDR2 YSYEKL come from the germline V gene. V was trimmed by 3 bases and J by 1 base, leaving 21 bases between them. This chain's CDR3 is CASSHDRSGDGRNTEAFF. CDR3 DNA: TGCGCCAGCAGCCATGATCGCTCAGGGGACGGGCGGAACACTGAAGCTTTCTTT.

This clone was detected once. Here the CDR3 DNA reads TGTGCCAGCAGCCATAAACAGGGCTCTGTTCCCTATGGCTACACCTTC. It specifies CASSHKQGSVPYGYTF. The chain is built from TRBV14 and TRBJ1-2; possible D gene TRBD1, 6 bases. The CDR3 covers 16 residues. Germline V gene data show CDR1 as SGHDN and CDR2 as FVKESK. Deletions cut 3 bases from V and 4 bases from J, with 18 bases between.

The chain combines TRBV6-1 with TRBJ1-2; TRBD1 might be the D (6 bases). With 7 bases removed from V and 6 bases from J, the gap between germline ends came to 6 bases. This CDR3 has 10 amino acids. The germline V gene has CDR1 MNHNS and CDR2 SASEGT. The CDR3 protein is CASKGDGYTF. CDR3 DNA sequence: TGTGCCAGCAAGGGGGATGGCTACACCTTC.